What follows is one TCR beta chain and its context. V gave up 6 bases and J gave up 2 bases, with 13 bases separating them. This CDR3 is 14 amino acids long. In germline, CDR1 is LNHDA, CDR2 SQIVND (reference sequence). This record belongs to a study of blood T cell repertoires in COVID-19. For the study at large: From the United States, Italy and Spain came samples of acute and convalescent COVID-19.

Original analysis: Nucleated cell number was recorded as an estimate derived from reference gene primer amplification. Using immunoSEQ multiplex PCR, the repertoire was profiled, and TCRdb retains in-frame clones only, with some absent. V, J and clone size are those of that table, while D and trimming were read from the DNA. The sample includes almost 400,000 clones, around nine tenths of them seen just once. Grouping used clinical history reported by participants in a survey and questionnaire. Two negative PCRs, clearance, or symptom resolution characterized the recovered Cohort 3 donors. This TCR was sampled from a woman aged 30 to 39 who had recovered from COVID-19. The chain has TRBV19 and TRBJ1-1, with a tentative D call TRBD1 (6 bases). Sample: PBMCs or T cells enriched from blood (not recorded which). Here the CDR3 reads CASRTDRLNTEAFF. CDR3 sequence (DNA): TGTGCCAGTAGAACGGACAGACTTAACACTGAAGCTTTCTTT.